These 23 T cell receptor beta chains came from one sample sequenced in a study of beta chain features in type 1 diabetes listed by TCRdb under 2018. The library was prepared using the immunoSEQ multiplex PCR assay. The High Capacity cDNA Reverse Transcription Kit was used to reverse transcribe all of the isolated RNA, meaning that expressed TCRB transcripts were what got sequenced. TCRdb limited this immuneACCESS table to in-frame rearrangements with V and J called. A share of clones is missing; checked studies link under half to unresolved V genes, and the rest is unexplained. The sample data list about 470,000 clones, and around 30% of these were observed just once. In total, the top ten clones hold roughly 0.06% of the sample. The sequenced sample was naive CD4+ T cells from blood. The cell subset or site tag for this specimen amounts to: true naive CD4+ T cells. These receptors were collected from a man aged 18 to 35 in good health.

Only a few counts were recorded for this clone. The chain is built from TRBV2 and TRBJ1-2; TRBD1 matches 8 bases. The germline CDR1 and CDR2 sequences are SNHLY and FYNNEI. J gave up 13 bases and V 8 bases, and 12 bases lay outside the gene matches. The CDR3 has 12 amino acids. The CDR3: CASQGDAGGITF. CDR3 sequence (DNA): TGTGCCAGCCAGGGGGATGCAGGGGGCATCACCTTC.

The chain couples TRBV11-2 to TRBJ2-1; D is ambiguous. The length of the CDR3 is 14 residues. The germline CDR1 and CDR2 sequences are SGHAT and FQNNGV. V lost 0 bases, J lost 6 bases, and 9 bases lay in between. The CDR3 DNA reads TGTGCCAGCAGCTTAGATAGATCTGGCAATGAGCAGTTCTTC. Translation: CASSLDRSGNEQFF. The variable domain in full, completed from reference TRBV11-2 and TRBJ2-1, reads EAGVAQSPRYKIIEKRQSVAFWCNPISGHATLYWYQQILGQGPKLLIQFQNNGVVDDSQLPKDRFSAERLKGVDSTLKIQPAKLEDSAVYLCASSLDRSGNEQFFGPGTRLTVL.

This chain uses TRBV10-3 with TRBJ1-1; no clear D gene. Trimming removed 3 bases at V and 9 bases at J, with 11 bases between. Looked up from germline, CDR1 is ENHRY and CDR2 is SYGVKD. This CDR3 is 12 amino acids long. CDR3 bases: TGTGCCATCAGTGATTCCGTCCAGAAAGCTTTCTTT. Translating gives CAISDSVQKAFF.

The chain has TRBV2 and TRBJ1-3; D is undetermined. V dropped 3 bases and J dropped 2 bases, with 8 bases sitting between them. Germline values: CDR1 SNHLY, CDR2 FYNNEI. CDR3 size: 14 residues. The CDR3 DNA follows: TGTGCCAGCAGTGATTGGGGTACTGGAAACACCATATATTTT. Translating it yields CASSDWGTGNTIYF. The full variable domain, completed using reference TRBV2 and TRBJ1-3, is EPEVTQTPSHQVTQMGQEVILRCVPISNHLYFYWYRQILGQKVEFLVSFYNNEISEKSEIFDDQFSVERPDGSNFTLKIRSTKLEDSAMYFCASSDWGTGNTIYFGEGSWLTVV.

A few counts support this clone. This sequence joins TRBV7-3 and TRBJ2-3; 9 positions match TRBD2. Germline V gene lookup returns CDR1 SGHTA and CDR2 FQGTGA. The CDR3 sequence is 16 residues long. V lost 5 bases, J lost 4 bases, and 10 bases stayed unmatched. CDR3 sequence (DNA): TGTGCCAGCAGCAAAGGGGTAGCGGGAGATCCAGATACGCAGTATTTT. It translates to CASSKGVAGDPDTQYF. Supplemented by reference TRBV7-3 and TRBJ2-3, the full variable domain reads GAGVSQTPSNKVTEKGKYVELRCDPISGHTALYWYRQSLGQGPEFLIYFQGTGAADDSGLPNDRFFAVRPEGSVSTLKIQRTERGDSAVYLCASSKGVAGDPDTQYFGPGTRLTVL.

The gene calls are TRBV9 and TRBJ1-2, with 7 bases aligning to TRBD1. The CDR3 sequence is 12 residues long. After removal of 4 bases from V and 13 bases from J, the junction contained 10 bases not matched to a gene. Germline CDR1 reads SGDLS; CDR2 reads YYNGEE. In nucleotides, the CDR3 is TGTGCCAGCAGCCTCGGACAGGACGGTGGCACCTTC. It translates to CASSLGQDGGTF.

This clone was counted only a few times. The chain couples TRBV6-6 to TRBJ2-1; no clear D gene. The CDR3 runs to 14 residues. CDR1 is MNHNY, CDR2 SVGAGI, per germline (reference sequence). V was pared by 7 bases and J by 13 bases, with 23 bases between. CDR3 protein: CASTKHQLTFRQFF. As DNA, the CDR3 is TGTGCCAGCACCAAGCATCAGTTGACCTTTCGTCAGTTCTTC.

This clone was seen a few times. J is TRBJ1-1 and V is TRBV30; D not resolved. The germline gives CDR1 GTSNPN, CDR2 SVGIG (reference sequence). V lost 0 bases, J lost 0 bases, and 20 bases lay in between. This CDR3 spans 18 amino acids. CDR3 protein: CAWSVRRPGQAVNTEAFF. CDR3 coding DNA: TGTGCCTGGAGTGTGAGGAGGCCCGGCCAAGCCGTGAACACTGAAGCTTTCTTT.

Comment on this clone: The same CDR3 also results from other DNA sequences found in this sample. The chain employs TRBV29-1 and TRBJ2-7; a possible D gene is TRBD1 (5 bases). Germline V gene sequence: CDR1 SQVTM, CDR2 ANQGSEA. This CDR3 spans 12 amino acids. V lost 6 bases and J lost 0, with 9 bases in between. This CDR3 is CSVRQSSYEQYF. In nucleotides, the CDR3 is TGCAGCGTCCGACAGAGCTCCTACGAGCAGTACTTC.

The chain joins TRBV7-6 to TRBJ2-3; 10 nucleotides line up with TRBD2. CDR1 is SGHVS and CDR2 is FNYEAQ in the germline V gene. V was clipped by 7 bases and J by 6 bases; unmatched bases: 13. The CDR3 length is 16 residues. CDR3: CASTPSGLAGADTQYF. CDR3 bases: TGTGCCAGCACCCCCTCTGGGCTAGCGGGGGCGGATACGCAGTATTTT.

This clone came up a few times. This sequence joins TRBV5-1 and TRBJ2-3; D not certain. V shed 6 bases and J shed 2 bases, with 16 bases lying between them. Per the germline V gene, CDR1 is SGHRS and CDR2 is YFSETQ. The CDR3 length is 15 residues. As DNA, the CDR3 is TGCGCCAGCACTCTAGGCCCTTCGGCCACAGATACGCAGTATTTT. Residues: CASTLGPSATDTQYF.

This clone has only a few counts. The V call is TRBV7-9, the J call TRBJ2-2, with D uncertain. Germline values: CDR1 SEHNR, CDR2 FQNEAQ (reference sequence). CDR3 length: 13 residues. Trimming left V 5 bases short and J 4 bases short, with 8 bases between. The CDR3 nucleotides are TGTGCCAGCAGCACCCAGAGCACCGGGGAGCTGTTTTTT. Translated, it gives CASSTQSTGELFF.

This chain joins TRBV29-1 and TRBJ2-7; D perhaps matches TRBD1 (6 bases). CDR1 SQVTM and CDR2 ANQGSEA come from the germline V gene. V was trimmed by 5 bases and J by 2 bases, leaving 13 bases between them. CDR3 size: 13 residues. CDR3 nucleotides: TGCAGCGTTTATGGACAGACACCCTACGAGCAGTACTTC. As protein: CSVYGQTPYEQYF.

To note about this clone: The same CDR3 is also encoded by other DNA sequences in this sample. The rearrangement links TRBV4-1 to TRBJ2-6, with no clear D. V was shortened by 2 bases and J by 0 bases, with 5 bases between the two germline ends. Germline CDR1 MGHRA, CDR2 YSYEKL. This CDR3 region has 15 residues. The CDR3 spells CASSQPLSGANVLTF. The DNA of the CDR3 is TGCGCCAGCAGCCAACCCCTCTCTGGGGCCAACGTCCTGACTTTC.

J is TRBJ2-1 and V is TRBV15; D might be TRBD1 (6 bases). Per the germline V gene, CDR1 is LNHNV and CDR2 is YYDKDF (reference sequence). V lost 1 base and J 10 bases, leaving 17 bases between the germline ends. The CDR3 length is 15 residues. CDR3 region: CATSRAPYRAREQFF. The CDR3 nucleotides read TGTGCCACCAGCAGAGCTCCATACAGGGCCCGGGAGCAGTTCTTC.

This rearrangement joins TRBV30 to TRBJ2-1; 12 bases line up with TRBD2. The length of the CDR3 is 14 residues. Germline CDR1 reads GTSNPN; CDR2 reads SVGIG (reference sequence). The junction had 7 bases not matched to a gene; V was cut back by 1 base and J by 12 bases. CDR3: CAWSALAGGPRQFF. The CDR3 bases are TGTGCCTGGAGTGCCCTAGCGGGAGGGCCTCGGCAGTTCTTC.

The V gene is TRBV28, the J gene TRBJ2-3; tentatively, D is TRBD2 (5 bases). The CDR3 has 10 amino acids. From germline, CDR1 is MDHEN and CDR2 SYDVKM. Trimming cost V 6 bases and J 9 bases, with 7 bases left between them. The CDR3 region is CASSRGTQYF. The CDR3 DNA sequence: TGTGCCAGCAGCCGAGGGACGCAGTATTTT.

The count of this clone is one. The chain is built from TRBV5-1 and TRBJ2-3; D is perhaps TRBD2 (6 bases). Trimming removed 4 bases from V and 0 bases from J, with 15 bases in between. From germline, CDR1 is SGHRS and CDR2 YFSETQ. CDR3 length: 16 residues. CDR3 coding DNA: TGCGCCAGCAGCGCACTAGCACGGGCGAGCACAGATACGCAGTATTTT. Translated: CASSALARASTDTQYF.

In its sample, this clone was seen a few times. The genes are TRBV7-9 and TRBJ2-7; D is ambiguous. The CDR3 has 16 residues. Trimming shortened V by 8 bases and J by 5 bases, and 25 bases separated the two germline ends. CDR1 is SEHNR and CDR2 is FQNEAQ in the germline V gene (reference sequence). Here the CDR3 reads CASGRTESLSRDEQYF. The CDR3 bases are TGTGCCAGCGGCCGGACGGAGTCCCTAAGCAGAGACGAGCAGTACTTC. The complete variable domain, with remaining parts taken from reference TRBV7-9 and TRBJ2-7, reads DTGVSQNPRHKITKRGQNVTFRCDPISEHNRLYWYRQTLGQGPEFLTYFQNEAQLEKSRLLSDRFSAERPKGSFSTLEIQRTEQGDSAMYLCASGRTESLSRDEQYFGPGTRLTVT.

The gene calls are TRBV28 and TRBJ2-2, with D unclear. The CDR3 covers 15 residues. Germline loops: CDR1 MDHEN, CDR2 SYDVKM. Trimming shortened V by 4 bases and J by 0 bases, and 9 bases separated the two germline ends. This CDR3 is CASSSPSSNTGELFF. The CDR3 region has the DNA TGTGCCAGCAGTTCCCCTTCCTCGAACACCGGGGAGCTGTTTTTT.

This clone has more than one count but fewer than ten. The chain is built from TRBV20-1 and TRBJ1-4; the D is unclear. Germline lookup yields CDR1 DFQATT and CDR2 SNEGSKA (reference sequence). The CDR3 spans 10 residues. Trimming shortened V by 7 bases and J by 8 bases, and 8 bases separated the two germline ends. The CDR3 region has the DNA TGCAGTGTTGAGGACGAAAAACTGTTTTTT. It codes for CSVEDEKLFF.

This clone was seen a handful of times. The chain employs TRBV30 and TRBJ2-6; no firm D call. Trimming cost V 8 bases and J 2 bases, with 10 bases left between them. Germline CDR1 is GTSNPN and CDR2 is SVGIG (reference sequence). The CDR3 totals 13 residues. The CDR3 DNA sequence: TGTGCCGCCGGGCTAACTGGGGCCAACGTCCTGACTTTC. Amino acid sequence: CAAGLTGANVLTF.

The chain uses TRBV9 and TRBJ2-7; 9 bases are a match to TRBD1. Trimming removed 9 bases from V and 3 bases from J; junction bases left unmatched: 7. The CDR3 covers 13 residues. Per the germline V gene, CDR1 is SGDLS and CDR2 is YYNGEE. CDR3 loop: CANDRGIGYEQYF. CDR3 coding DNA: TGTGCCAACGACAGGGGGATCGGCTACGAGCAGTACTTC.